Listed below are T cell receptor beta chains from one sample, sequenced in a study of blood T cell repertoires in COVID-19. Sequencing used immunoSEQ multiplex PCR; TCRdb keeps in-frame clones, though not all of them. This sample has 270,000 or so clones, with around 82% found just once. Source material: peripheral blood. The receptors here all came from a woman in her forties or fifties who had recovered from COVID-19. Each CDR3 is given with its conserved first and last residue. A D gene is named only where the DNA matches it firmly. Only part of the rows carry a size: once, few, many, or a class if the clone is expanded.

>once|TRBD2|TRBJ2-2|TRBV6-6
TGTGCCAGCAGTTCCCATAGCGGGTCCTTGGGGGAGCTGTTTTTT
CASSSHSGSLGELFF
>NA|NA|TRBJ1-2|TRBV20-1
TGCAGTGGAGGCCCGAACGCGGGCTACACCTTC
CSGGPNAGYTF
>NA|NA|TRBJ2-7|TRBV7-8
TGTGCCAGCAGTTCGCTGGAGGGGTACGAGCAGTACTTC
CASSSLEGYEQYF
>few|NA|TRBJ2-2|TRBV4-2
TGTGCCAGCAGCCAAGATTCGTGGGGGCAGACCGGGGAGCTGTTTTTT
CASSQDSWGQTGELFF
>NA|TRBD1|TRBJ1-6|TRBV28
TGTGCCAGCAGTTTGGGGACAGGGTTTTCACCCCTCCACTTT
CASSLGTGFSPLHF
>NA|TRBD1|TRBJ1-2|TRBV28
TGTGCCAGCAGGGGGGGACAGGGGGTTTCGGACTATGGCTACACCTTC
CASRGGQGVSDYGYTF
>NA|TRBD1|TRBJ1-1|TRBV10-3
TGTGCCATCAGTCAGGGGGTGGACAGGGAGGAAGGAGCAGCTTTCTTT
CAISQGVDREEGAAFF
>NA|TRBD1|TRBJ1-3|TRBV25-1
TGTGCCAGCAGTGACAGGGGGGTATCTGGAAACACCATATATTTT
CASSDRGVSGNTIYF
>NA|TRBD2|TRBJ2-3|TRBV3-1/TRBV3-2
TGTGCCAGCAGCCAAGATCCAGCGGGAGGTTGGACAGATACGCAGTATTTT
CASSQDPAGGWTDTQYF
>NA|NA|TRBJ1-3|TRBV5-1
TGCGCCAGCAGCGGGCCAGTAGGAAACACCATATATTTT
CASSGPVGNTIYF
>NA|NA|TRBJ1-4|TRBV19
TGTGCCAGTAGGACCACCTTAAGGGGCCGGAATGAAAAACTGTTTTTT
CASRTTLRGRNEKLFF
>once|NA|TRBJ1-6|TRBV5-4
TGTGCCAGCAGCTTGCAATCTGGGGCCACGATGAATTCACCCCTCCACTTT
CASSLQSGATMNSPLHF
>NA|NA|TRBJ1-2|TRBV5-5
TGTGCCAGCAGCTATGACGGAAACTACAGCTACACCTTC
CASSYDGNYSYTF
>NA|NA|TRBJ2-7|TRBV7-2
TGTGCCAGCAGCCCCCAATCCCCCTACGAGCAGTACTTC
CASSPQSPYEQYF
>NA|NA|TRBJ1-1|TRBV18
TGTGCCAGCTCACCACTAGTAGGAGGCATGAACACTGAAGCTTTCTTT
CASSPLVGGMNTEAFF
>NA|NA|TRBJ2-3|TRBV27
TGTGCCAGCAGTTTAGCGGGGGCCCGCACAGATACGCAGTATTTT
CASSLAGARTDTQYF
>few|TRBD2|TRBJ2-1|TRBV28
TGTGCCAGCAGTGCTCCTAGCGGGGGGGTTAATGAGCAGTTCTTC
CASSAPSGGVNEQFF
>NA|NA|TRBJ2-7|TRBV9
TGTGCCAGCAGCGTACAGGGGAACGAGCAGTACTTC
CASSVQGNEQYF
>NA|NA|TRBJ2-3|TRBV18
TGTGCCAGCTCACCACGTTCAAGCGTGTCAGATACGCAGTATTTT
CASSPRSSVSDTQYF
>few|TRBD2|TRBJ2-3|TRBV27
TGTGCCAGCAGTCACTCCGGGACTAGCGGGAGGGTTAGTAGAGATACGCAGTATTTT
CASSHSGTSGRVSRDTQYF
>NA|NA|TRBJ2-1|TRBV4-3
TGCGCCAGCAACCAAGGAGGTAAAGAGCAGTTCTTC
CASNQGGKEQFF
>NA|NA|TRBJ1-6|TRBV7-2
TGTGCCAGCAGCTTGGACACCTATAATTCACCCCTCCACTTT
CASSLDTYNSPLHF
>NA|TRBD2|TRBJ2-1|TRBV4-3
TGCGCCAGCAGCCAAGATATAGCGGGAGGGCCATCATACAATGAGCAGTTCTTC
CASSQDIAGGPSYNEQFF
>NA|TRBD2|TRBJ2-2|TRBV7-9
TGTGCCAGCCGGGGTGGACTAGCGGAGAACACCGGGGAGCTGTTTTTT
CASRGGLAENTGELFF
>few|TRBD1|TRBJ1-2|TRBV7-2
TGTGCCAGCAGTTCCGGACAGGGAGAGGGTGGCTACACCTTC
CASSSGQGEGGYTF
>NA|TRBD2|TRBJ2-1|TRBV28
TGTGCCAGCAGTTTTAGCTTTGCGGGAGAATTAGATGAGCAGTTCTTC
CASSFSFAGELDEQFF
>NA|NA|TRBJ1-3|TRBV28
TGTGCCAGCCGGGTCTCTGGAAACACCATATATTTT
CASRVSGNTIYF
>NA|NA|TRBJ2-3|TRBV23-1
TGCGCCAGCAGTCCCCCCAGCGCACGGGTGGCTAGGCCCACAGATACGCAGTATTTT
CASSPPSARVARPTDTQYF
>NA|NA|TRBJ1-2|TRBV28
TGTGCCAGCAGTGCAGGGGCCCTAAACTATGGCTACACCTTC
CASSAGALNYGYTF
>NA|TRBD1|TRBJ1-1|TRBV27
TGTGCCAGCAGTCCCGGGACAGGGGGGTACACTGAAGCTTTCTTT
CASSPGTGGYTEAFF
>NA|NA|TRBJ1-1|TRBV2
TGTGCCAGCAGTGAATCTCAGGGTTGGGACACTGAAGCTTTCTTT
CASSESQGWDTEAFF
>NA|NA|TRBJ1-1|TRBV14
TGTGCCAGCATCCAACCAGTGGCCTTT
CASIQPVAF
>once|TRBD1|TRBJ2-7|TRBV27
TGTGCCAGCAGTTTAGGACAGGCCCCCAACGAGCAGTACTTC
CASSLGQAPNEQYF
>NA|NA|TRBJ2-1|TRBV6-5
TGTGCCAGCAGTACAACAGGGTTCTCCTACAATGAGCAGTTCTTC
CASSTTGFSYNEQFF
>NA|TRBD1|TRBJ1-6|TRBV3-1/TRBV3-2
TGTGCCAGCAGCCAAGATCGGGGACAGGCGGGGTCACCCCTCCACTTT
CASSQDRGQAGSPLHF
>once|TRBD2|TRBJ2-1|TRBV3-1/TRBV3-2
TGTGCCAGCAGCCAAGACGCTAGCGGGGGGGCCCATGAGCAGTTCTTC
CASSQDASGGAHEQFF
>NA|TRBD1|TRBJ2-7|TRBV5-4
TGTGCCAGCAGCTTGGGAGGGACAGGGGCTCCCTACGAGCAGTACTTC
CASSLGGTGAPYEQYF
>NA|TRBD2|TRBJ2-3|TRBV11-2
TGTGCCAGCAGCTTAGCGGGACTAGCGGGGAACACAGATACGCAGTATTTT
CASSLAGLAGNTDTQYF
>NA|TRBD2|TRBJ2-3|TRBV29-1
TGCAGCGTTGACGGGGGGTCTGGGAGAGATACGCAGTATTTT
CSVDGGSGRDTQYF
>NA|TRBD1|TRBJ1-6|TRBV28
TGTGCCAGCAGTGATAGCCGGGACAGCTATAATTCACCCCTCCACTTT
CASSDSRDSYNSPLHF
>once|NA|TRBJ2-5|TRBV27
TGTGCCAGCAGCCAATTTGGGACTTCCCTGCAAGAGACCCAGTACTTC
CASSQFGTSLQETQYF
>NA|NA|TRBJ1-1|TRBV3-1/TRBV3-2
TGTGCCAGCAGCCAACGGTTTTTGGACACTGAAGCTTTCTTT
CASSQRFLDTEAFF
>NA|NA|TRBJ1-5|TRBV19
TGTGCCAGTAGTCTCGGGAGTAGCAATCAGCCCCAGCATTTT
CASSLGSSNQPQHF
>NA|TRBD2|TRBJ2-5|TRBV3-1/TRBV3-2
TGTGCCAGCAGCCAAGGCGGGGGGACGGAGACCCAGTACTTC
CASSQGGGTETQYF
>few|TRBD2|TRBJ2-1|TRBV4-3
TGCGCCAGCAGCCAAGATCCAGCGGGGGGCAGCAATGAGCAGTTCTTC
CASSQDPAGGSNEQFF
>NA|TRBD1|TRBJ1-2|TRBV25-1
TGTGCCAGCAGTTGGACAGGGGGCTCTGGCTATGGCTACACCTTC
CASSWTGGSGYGYTF
>NA|NA|TRBJ1-2|TRBV6-2/TRBV6-3
TGTGCCAGCAGTTACACAGGGTACGGCTACACCTTC
CASSYTGYGYTF
>NA|TRBD1|TRBJ1-6|TRBV6-2/TRBV6-3
TGTGCCAGCAGCACCGGGACAGGACTATATAATTCACCCCTCCACTTT
CASSTGTGLYNSPLHF
>many|NA|TRBJ1-1|TRBV7-9
TGTGCCAGCGCCAGGTTGGCCCAGGACACTGAAGCTTTCTTT
CASARLAQDTEAFF
>NA|NA|TRBJ2-2|TRBV7-8
TGTGCCAGCTCTCCCCGGGCAGGGGACACCGGGGAGCTGTTTTTT
CASSPRAGDTGELFF
>NA|TRBD1|TRBJ1-6|TRBV24-1
TGTGCCACCAGTGATACCCTGGACAGGGATCATAATTCACCCCTCCACTTT
CATSDTLDRDHNSPLHF
>NA|TRBD2|TRBJ2-7|TRBV7-2
TGTGCCAGCAGCTTAGCGTCTAGCGGGAGCTACGAGCAGTACTTC
CASSLASSGSYEQYF
>NA|TRBD1|TRBJ2-7|TRBV28
TGTGCCAGCAGTCCACGGGACAGCGCCTACGAGCAGTACTTC
CASSPRDSAYEQYF